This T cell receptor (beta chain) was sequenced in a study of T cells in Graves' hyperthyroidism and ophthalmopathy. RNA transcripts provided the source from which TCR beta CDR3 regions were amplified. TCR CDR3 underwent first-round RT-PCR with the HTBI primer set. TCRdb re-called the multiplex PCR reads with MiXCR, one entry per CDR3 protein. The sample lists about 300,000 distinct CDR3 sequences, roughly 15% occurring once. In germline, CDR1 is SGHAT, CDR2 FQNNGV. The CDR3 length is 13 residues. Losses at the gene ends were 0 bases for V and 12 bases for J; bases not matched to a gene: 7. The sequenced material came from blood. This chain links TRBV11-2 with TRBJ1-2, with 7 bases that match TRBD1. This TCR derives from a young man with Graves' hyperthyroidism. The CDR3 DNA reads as TGTGCCAGCAGCTTAGATCAGGGACAGTTCGACACCTTC. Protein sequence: CASSLDQGQFDTF.